A selection of T cell receptor beta chains follows, all from one sample in a study of cytomegalovirus exposure and HLA in healthy donors. TCRdb's copy holds only in-frame clones and misses some; the assay was immunoSEQ multiplex PCR. This sample has 65,000 to 75,000 clones, with around 67% found just once. Material for sequencing was PBMCs. These receptors originate from a woman in her 30s in good health and CMV-seronegative. The CDR3 runs from the conserved cysteine through the conserved F or W. A D gene is named only where the DNA matches it firmly. Expanded clones get a size class; other rows say once, few or many, or leave the size out.

D gene: .; J gene: TRBJ1-1; clone size: few; V gene: TRBV2; CDR3 protein: CASSGSGNTEAFF; CDR3 DNA: TGTGCCAGCAGTGGCTCAGGGAACACTGAAGCTTTCTTT
D gene: TRBD2; J gene: TRBJ2-3; clone size: .; V gene: TRBV10-3; CDR3 protein: CAISDLERGALNTQYF; CDR3 DNA: TGTGCCATCAGTGACCTCGAGCGGGGCGCTCTGAATACGCAGTATTTT
D gene: TRBD2; J gene: TRBJ2-7; clone size: .; V gene: TRBV6-5; CDR3 protein: CASSRTSGANYEQYF; CDR3 DNA: TGTGCCAGCAGTCGGACTAGCGGGGCGAACTACGAGCAGTACTTC
D gene: .; J gene: TRBJ2-1; clone size: .; V gene: TRBV5-1; CDR3 protein: CASSLGLNNEQFF; CDR3 DNA: TGCGCCAGCAGTTTGGGACTCAACAATGAGCAGTTCTTC
D gene: .; J gene: TRBJ1-1; clone size: few; V gene: TRBV19; CDR3 protein: CASSMRKSGNTEAFF; CDR3 DNA: TGTGCCAGTAGTATGCGCAAAAGTGGGAACACTGAAGCTTTCTTT
D gene: .; J gene: TRBJ2-3; clone size: .; V gene: TRBV2; CDR3 protein: CASSPLDPTDTQYF; CDR3 DNA: TGTGCCAGCAGTCCACTAGATCCCACAGATACGCAGTATTTT
D gene: .; J gene: TRBJ2-5; clone size: .; V gene: TRBV27; CDR3 protein: CASSSDSPETQYF; CDR3 DNA: TGTGCCAGCAGTTCTGATAGCCCCGAGACCCAGTACTTC
D gene: .; J gene: TRBJ2-7; clone size: once; V gene: TRBV5-5; CDR3 protein: CASSQDRVGEQYF; CDR3 DNA: TGCGCCAGCAGCCAAGATAGAGTTGGCGAGCAGTACTTC
D gene: .; J gene: TRBJ2-3; clone size: .; V gene: TRBV18; CDR3 protein: CASSPGRGTSTDTQYF; CDR3 DNA: TGTGCCAGCTCACCAGGGAGGGGGACTAGCACAGATACGCAGTATTTT
D gene: TRBD2; J gene: TRBJ2-5; clone size: .; V gene: TRBV9; CDR3 protein: CASSLSGGAKETQYF; CDR3 DNA: TGTGCCAGCAGCCTTAGCGGGGGGGCTAAAGAGACCCAGTACTTC
D gene: .; J gene: TRBJ1-2; clone size: .; V gene: TRBV9; CDR3 protein: CASSSRNGNYGYTF; CDR3 DNA: TGTGCCAGCAGCTCCCGGAACGGGAACTATGGCTACACCTTC
D gene: TRBD1; J gene: TRBJ1-2; clone size: .; V gene: TRBV5-4; CDR3 protein: CASSPKTGNDYGYTF; CDR3 DNA: TGTGCCAGCAGCCCTAAGACAGGGAATGACTATGGCTACACCTTC
D gene: TRBD1; J gene: TRBJ1-6; clone size: .; V gene: TRBV5-1; CDR3 protein: CASSSGTAFSSPLHF; CDR3 DNA: TGCGCCAGCAGCTCCGGGACAGCTTTTTCTTCACCCCTCCACTTT
D gene: .; J gene: TRBJ1-2; clone size: .; V gene: TRBV6-1; CDR3 protein: CATGEGYGYTF; CDR3 DNA: TGTGCCACGGGCGAGGGTTACGGCTACACCTTC
D gene: TRBD2; J gene: TRBJ2-7; clone size: .; V gene: TRBV7-6; CDR3 protein: CASSRGGGWTYEQYF; CDR3 DNA: TGTGCCAGCAGCCGCGGGGGGGGATGGACCTACGAGCAGTACTTC
D gene: TRBD1; J gene: TRBJ1-1; clone size: .; V gene: TRBV28; CDR3 protein: CASSPPQTGLTEAFF; CDR3 DNA: TGTGCCAGCAGCCCACCTCAGACAGGGCTCACTGAAGCTTTCTTT
D gene: TRBD1; J gene: TRBJ1-2; clone size: few; V gene: TRBV6-5; CDR3 protein: CASSSDRAPYGYTF; CDR3 DNA: TGTGCCAGCAGCTCGGACAGGGCCCCCTATGGCTACACCTTC
D gene: TRBD1; J gene: TRBJ2-7; clone size: few; V gene: TRBV4-3; CDR3 protein: CASSQSRTGGKYEQYF; CDR3 DNA: TGCGCCAGCAGCCAATCTAGGACAGGGGGAAAATACGAGCAGTACTTC
D gene: TRBD1; J gene: TRBJ2-2; clone size: few; V gene: TRBV6-1; CDR3 protein: CASSDDRGRTGELFF; CDR3 DNA: TGTGCCAGCAGTGACGACAGGGGGCGAACCGGGGAGCTGTTTTTT
D gene: .; J gene: TRBJ2-5; clone size: .; V gene: TRBV5-4; CDR3 protein: CASSFRAGDLEAQYF; CDR3 DNA: TGTGCCAGCAGCTTCAGGGCAGGGGACCTGGAGGCCCAGTACTTC
D gene: .; J gene: TRBJ1-5; clone size: .; V gene: TRBV6-5; CDR3 protein: CASSHGGNVGQPQHF; CDR3 DNA: TGTGCCAGCAGCCACGGGGGAAACGTGGGTCAGCCCCAGCATTTT
D gene: TRBD2; J gene: TRBJ2-3; clone size: .; V gene: TRBV28; CDR3 protein: CASSQGLAGGRLNTDTQYF; CDR3 DNA: TGTGCCAGCAGCCAGGGACTAGCGGGGGGGCGCCTTAACACAGATACGCAGTATTTT
D gene: .; J gene: TRBJ1-1; clone size: few; V gene: TRBV4-1; CDR3 protein: CASSQDIQGGTEAFF; CDR3 DNA: TGCGCCAGCAGCCAAGATATACAGGGAGGGACTGAAGCTTTCTTT
D gene: .; J gene: TRBJ2-7; clone size: .; V gene: TRBV28; CDR3 protein: CASRQGARGSYEQYF; CDR3 DNA: TGTGCCAGCAGGCAAGGGGCCAGAGGATCCTACGAGCAGTACTTC
D gene: .; J gene: TRBJ1-2; clone size: .; V gene: TRBV7-9; CDR3 protein: CASSSRDTGPYGYTF; CDR3 DNA: TGTGCCAGCAGCTCCCGGGACACCGGCCCCTATGGCTACACCTTC
D gene: .; J gene: TRBJ1-1; clone size: .; V gene: TRBV19; CDR3 protein: CASSKDRQVNTEAFF; CDR3 DNA: TGTGCCAGTAGTAAAGACAGACAGGTGAACACTGAAGCTTTCTTT
D gene: .; J gene: TRBJ2-3; clone size: .; V gene: TRBV21-1; CDR3 protein: CASSKGTQTTDTQYF; CDR3 DNA: TGTGCCAGCAGCAAAGGTACACAGACCACAGATACGCAGTATTTT
D gene: .; J gene: TRBJ2-3; clone size: few; V gene: TRBV7-9; CDR3 protein: CASSLGGSRSDTQYF; CDR3 DNA: TGTGCCAGCAGCTTAGGTGGCTCTAGGTCAGATACGCAGTATTTT
D gene: .; J gene: TRBJ2-5; clone size: few; V gene: TRBV10-3; CDR3 protein: CAISSERQETQYF; CDR3 DNA: TGTGCCATCAGTTCGGAGAGACAAGAGACCCAGTACTTC
D gene: TRBD2; J gene: TRBJ2-7; clone size: .; V gene: TRBV9; CDR3 protein: CASSAAPGTSGYEQYF; CDR3 DNA: TGTGCCAGCAGCGCGGCGCCCGGGACTAGCGGGTACGAGCAGTACTTC
D gene: TRBD2; J gene: TRBJ2-3; clone size: once; V gene: TRBV19; CDR3 protein: CASSMSSGGTNTQYF; CDR3 DNA: TGTGCCAGTAGTATGTCCAGCGGGGGGACAAATACGCAGTATTTT
D gene: .; J gene: TRBJ2-1; clone size: .; V gene: TRBV5-1; CDR3 protein: CASSREGVSSYNEQFF; CDR3 DNA: TGCGCCAGCAGCCGAGAGGGGGTTAGCTCCTACAATGAGCAGTTCTTC
D gene: TRBD1; J gene: TRBJ1-2; clone size: few; V gene: TRBV6-6; CDR3 protein: CASSTGTGGWDGYTF; CDR3 DNA: TGTGCCAGCAGTACCGGGACAGGGGGTTGGGATGGCTACACCTTC
D gene: TRBD2; J gene: TRBJ2-1; clone size: .; V gene: TRBV19; CDR3 protein: CASTSGGAYNEQFF; CDR3 DNA: TGTGCCAGTACTAGCGGGGGGGCGTACAATGAGCAGTTCTTC
D gene: TRBD1; J gene: TRBJ2-5; clone size: .; V gene: TRBV30; CDR3 protein: CAWSPGQGGPETQYF; CDR3 DNA: TGTGCCTGGAGTCCGGGACAGGGAGGTCCGGAGACCCAGTACTTC
D gene: .; J gene: TRBJ2-7; clone size: .; V gene: TRBV19; CDR3 protein: CASSAGRSISYEQYF; CDR3 DNA: TGTGCCAGTAGTGCGGGACGGTCGATCTCCTACGAGCAGTACTTC
D gene: TRBD1; J gene: TRBJ2-2; clone size: .; V gene: TRBV10-3; CDR3 protein: CAIRMTGITGELFF; CDR3 DNA: TGTGCCATCAGGATGACAGGGATCACCGGGGAGCTGTTTTTT
D gene: TRBD2; J gene: TRBJ2-5; clone size: .; V gene: TRBV2; CDR3 protein: CASSPPRGTSGPGKTQYF; CDR3 DNA: TGTGCCAGCAGTCCTCCCCGGGGGACTAGCGGGCCCGGAAAGACCCAGTACTTC
D gene: TRBD1; J gene: TRBJ1-6; clone size: .; V gene: TRBV7-9; CDR3 protein: CASSSGQYNSPLHF; CDR3 DNA: TGTGCCAGCAGCTCGGGACAGTATAATTCACCCCTCCACTTT
D gene: .; J gene: TRBJ1-1; clone size: .; V gene: TRBV6-5; CDR3 protein: CASNPPGGTEAFF; CDR3 DNA: TGTGCCAGCAACCCTCCGGGGGGGACTGAAGCTTTCTTT
D gene: TRBD2; J gene: TRBJ2-2; clone size: .; V gene: TRBV19; CDR3 protein: CASRQLAGGPNTGELFF; CDR3 DNA: TGTGCCAGTAGGCAACTAGCGGGGGGGCCGAACACCGGGGAGCTGTTTTTT
D gene: TRBD1; J gene: TRBJ1-5; clone size: .; V gene: TRBV7-2; CDR3 protein: CARSFSGTASNQPQHF; CDR3 DNA: TGTGCCAGAAGCTTCTCCGGGACAGCTAGCAATCAGCCCCAGCATTTT
D gene: .; J gene: TRBJ2-3; clone size: .; V gene: TRBV5-1; CDR3 protein: CASSLRGNTPADTQYF; CDR3 DNA: TGCGCCAGCAGCTTGCGGGGAAACACGCCCGCAGATACGCAGTATTTT
D gene: .; J gene: TRBJ2-3; clone size: .; V gene: TRBV21-1; CDR3 protein: CASSALQGTAGGGDYTDTQYF; CDR3 DNA: TGTGCCAGCAGCGCCCTTCAGGGTACGGCGGGGGGGGGCGACTACACAGATACGCAGTATTTT
D gene: .; J gene: TRBJ2-1; clone size: .; V gene: TRBV4-1; CDR3 protein: CATGARPDEQFF; CDR3 DNA: TGCGCCACAGGGGCTAGACCGGATGAGCAGTTCTTC
D gene: .; J gene: TRBJ1-5; clone size: .; V gene: TRBV30; CDR3 protein: CAWSAPLGGGSNQPQHF; CDR3 DNA: TGTGCCTGGAGTGCCCCCTTGGGGGGTGGTAGCAATCAGCCCCAGCATTTT
D gene: .; J gene: TRBJ1-1; clone size: .; V gene: TRBV5-6; CDR3 protein: CASSIRGTEAFF; CDR3 DNA: TGTGCCAGCAGCATCAGGGGAACTGAAGCTTTCTTT
D gene: .; J gene: TRBJ2-7; clone size: .; V gene: TRBV4-2; CDR3 protein: CASSQGGRGPLEQYF; CDR3 DNA: TGTGCCAGCAGCCAGGGGGGTAGGGGTCCCCTCGAGCAGTACTTC
D gene: .; J gene: TRBJ1-2; clone size: .; V gene: TRBV2; CDR3 protein: CASSEWGRDYGYTF; CDR3 DNA: TGTGCCAGCAGTGAGTGGGGGAGGGACTATGGCTACACCTTC
D gene: .; J gene: TRBJ2-6; clone size: .; V gene: TRBV7-8; CDR3 protein: CASSPHGSGANVLTF; CDR3 DNA: TGTGCCAGCAGCCCCCACGGGTCTGGGGCCAACGTCCTGACTTTC
D gene: .; J gene: TRBJ1-1; clone size: once; V gene: TRBV27; CDR3 protein: CASRGAGIGEGTEAFF; CDR3 DNA: TGTGCCAGCAGGGGGGCCGGTATTGGGGAGGGGACTGAAGCTTTCTTT
D gene: TRBD1; J gene: TRBJ1-2; clone size: .; V gene: TRBV6-5; CDR3 protein: CASKRTGGDGYTF; CDR3 DNA: TGTGCCAGCAAGCGGACAGGAGGAGATGGCTACACCTTC
D gene: .; J gene: TRBJ1-1; clone size: .; V gene: TRBV7-9; CDR3 protein: CASSFESNTEAFF; CDR3 DNA: TGTGCCAGCAGCTTTGAGTCCAACACTGAAGCTTTCTTT
D gene: TRBD1; J gene: TRBJ1-2; clone size: .; V gene: TRBV28; CDR3 protein: CASILRRGRAGYTF; CDR3 DNA: TGTGCCAGCATCCTTCGGAGGGGGCGAGCAGGCTACACCTTC
D gene: .; J gene: TRBJ1-2; clone size: once; V gene: TRBV7-2; CDR3 protein: CASSLQGGGYGYTF; CDR3 DNA: TGTGCCAGCAGCCTCCAAGGGGGAGGGTATGGCTACACCTTC
D gene: .; J gene: TRBJ1-2; clone size: few; V gene: TRBV6-5; CDR3 protein: CASGSPRGQTGGYTF; CDR3 DNA: TGTGCCAGCGGGTCTCCACGAGGACAGACGGGAGGCTACACCTTC
D gene: .; J gene: TRBJ1-5; clone size: .; V gene: TRBV7-3; CDR3 protein: CASSLESYSNQPQHF; CDR3 DNA: TGTGCCAGCAGCCTAGAGTCATATAGCAATCAGCCCCAGCATTTT
D gene: TRBD2; J gene: TRBJ2-3; clone size: .; V gene: TRBV15; CDR3 protein: CATSRRAGAGTDTQYF; CDR3 DNA: TGTGCCACCAGCAGACGAGCGGGGGCCGGCACAGATACGCAGTATTTT
D gene: .; J gene: TRBJ2-2; clone size: few; V gene: TRBV4-2; CDR3 protein: CASSHRGANTGELFF; CDR3 DNA: TGTGCCAGCAGCCACAGGGGGGCGAACACCGGGGAGCTGTTTTTT
D gene: .; J gene: TRBJ2-3; clone size: .; V gene: TRBV19; CDR3 protein: CASSSSSTDTQYF; CDR3 DNA: TGTGCCAGTAGTAGTTCTAGCACAGATACGCAGTATTTT